A selection of T cell receptor beta chains follows, all from one sample in a study of shared clonotypes between healthy human individuals. Produced via immunoSEQ multiplex PCR; TCRdb's table is partial and in-frame only. The sample lists 550,000 to 750,000 clones, about 91% occurring once. The sample comprised naive CD8+ T cells sorted from blood. These receptors originate from a man aged 30-40 years in good health. CDR3s include the opening cysteine and the closing phenylalanine or tryptophan. D genes are given only for firm matches. Some rows mark clone size as missing; the rest say once, few, many or name a class of expanded clone.

TRBJ1-3 . TRBV27 . TGTGCCAGCAGCCCCGTCGGTTTTGGAAACACCATATATTTT CASSPVGFGNTIYF
TRBJ1-1 . TRBV7-8 TRBD1 TGTGCCAGCAGCTTACAGGGGGGAATTGAAGCTTTCTTT CASSLQGGIEAFF
TRBJ2-3 . TRBV7-9 . TGTGCCAGCAGCTTTGATATCAGGGGCCCGGACACAGATACGCAGTATTTT CASSFDIRGPDTDTQYF
TRBJ2-7 . TRBV6-5 TRBD2 TGTGCGAGTCAAGGGCGGGAGTACGAGCAGTACTTC CASQGREYEQYF
TRBJ2-1 . TRBV7-9 TRBD2 TGTGCCAGCAGCCCAACTAGCGGGATGGGTAATGAGCAGTTCTTC CASSPTSGMGNEQFF
TRBJ2-2 . TRBV5-1 . TGCGCCAGCAGCTTGGCAGGGATGGTCAACACCGGGGAGCTGTTTTTT CASSLAGMVNTGELFF
TRBJ2-3 . TRBV7-9 . TGTGCCAGCAGCGTACGGGACAGCACAGATACGCAGTATTTT CASSVRDSTDTQYF
TRBJ2-7 . TRBV21-1 . TGTGCCAGCAGCAAACTATCGGGACTAGCCTACGAGCAGTACTTC CASSKLSGLAYEQYF
TRBJ2-1 . TRBV6-6 . TGTGCCAGCAGTTACTACCGGGGCCAATACAATGAGCAGTTCTTC CASSYYRGQYNEQFF
TRBJ2-5 . TRBV29-1 TRBD2 TGCAGCGTTGAAGAACTATCCCGGGACTATCGCGGAACCCAGTACTTC CSVEELSRDYRGTQYF
TRBJ1-5 . TRBV4-1 . TGCGCCAGCAGCCAAGTGGAGCAAGGGGTTCAGCCCCAGCATTTT CASSQVEQGVQPQHF
TRBJ1-4 . TRBV2 TRBD1 TGTGCCAGCAAAGGACAGGGAGTACGTCCAACTAATGAAAAACTGTTTTTT CASKGQGVRPTNEKLFF
TRBJ2-1 . TRBV28 . TGTGCCAGCCGTCAATGGAATGAGCAGTTCTTC CASRQWNEQFF
TRBJ2-7 . TRBV13 TRBD2 TGTGCCAGCAGCTTAAGAGCGGGCGGACTAGCGGGCAGCGAGCAGTACTTC CASSLRAGGLAGSEQYF
TRBJ2-7 . TRBV5-1 TRBD2 TGCGCCAGCAGCCCGGGACTAGCAGGGTACGAGCAGTACTTC CASSPGLAGYEQYF
TRBJ1-5 . TRBV19 . TGTGCCAGTAACGGCGCACAGGTACAAGGGAGCAATCAGCCCCAGCATTTT CASNGAQVQGSNQPQHF
TRBJ2-7 . TRBV27 TRBD2 TGTGCCAGCAGTAAAGTGGGGACTAGCGGGTCTTCCTACGAGCAGTACTTC CASSKVGTSGSSYEQYF
TRBJ2-7 . TRBV7-9 . TGTGCCAGCAGCTTGGTTAGTCAGGGATCCCACGAGCAGTACTTC CASSLVSQGSHEQYF
TRBJ2-1 . TRBV29-1 TRBD2 TGCAGCGTTACGAGTAGCGGGTTCTCCTACAATGAGCAGTTCTTC CSVTSSGFSYNEQFF
TRBJ1-4 . TRBV7-8 TRBD1 TGTGCCAGCAGCACCTCCGGGACAGGTGGCGAAAAACTGTTTTTT CASSTSGTGGEKLFF
TRBJ1-1 . TRBV14 . TGTGCCAGCAGCCAAGAAGGAACAGGGAACACTGAAGCTTTCTTT CASSQEGTGNTEAFF
TRBJ2-1 . TRBV7-8 . TGTGCCAGCAGCGTAAGTAATTCCTACAATGAGCAGTTCTTC CASSVSNSYNEQFF
TRBJ2-3 . TRBV28 . TGTGCCAGCAGTTTATCAGGGGTGAACACAGATACGCAGTATTTT CASSLSGVNTDTQYF
TRBJ1-3 . TRBV7-8 TRBD1 TGTGCCAGCAGCATCGACAGGGGCCTCGGGGGAAACACCATATATTTT CASSIDRGLGGNTIYF
TRBJ2-1 . TRBV28 TRBD1 TGTGCCAGCGAGGGACAGGGGGCTGTCAATGAGCAGTTCTTC CASEGQGAVNEQFF
TRBJ1-5 . TRBV5-1 . TGCGCCAGCAGGGCCTCTGGGGGAGACAATCAGCCCCAGCATTTT CASRASGGDNQPQHF
TRBJ2-5 . TRBV5-1 . TGCGCCAGCAGCTTGGCCCTCATGGACGAGACCCAGTACTTC CASSLALMDETQYF
TRBJ1-3 . TRBV28 . TGTGCCAGCAGTTTACCGAGGCCCGAGAACGGAAACACCATATATTTT CASSLPRPENGNTIYF
TRBJ2-2 . TRBV10-2 TRBD2 TGCGCCAGCAGCCGGACTAGCGGTACGAACACCGGGGAGCTGTTTTTT CASSRTSGTNTGELFF
TRBJ2-1 . TRBV2 TRBD2 TGTGCCAGCAGTGATGACACCGGGGGACTAAACCTTTCCCATGAGCAGTTCTTC CASSDDTGGLNLSHEQFF
TRBJ2-7 . TRBV28 TRBD2 TGTGCCAGCAGTCCCAAGCGGGAGTCCTACGAGCAGTACTTC CASSPKRESYEQYF
TRBJ2-7 . TRBV2 . TGTGCCAGCAGTGGAACTAGACAGGTCAATCTTAGCGAGCAGTACTTC CASSGTRQVNLSEQYF
TRBJ1-2 . TRBV4-3 TRBD1 TGCGCCAGCAGCCATGGGACAGGAGGGGGCTATGGCTACACCTTC CASSHGTGGGYGYTF
TRBJ2-7 . TRBV11-2 . TGTGCCAGCAGCTTAACTCCGGGCCTGAACTACGAGCAGTACTTC CASSLTPGLNYEQYF
TRBJ2-7 . TRBV2 TRBD1 TGTGCCAGCACCCCGCCCCCCCAGGGGGTCCACGAGCAGTACTTC CASTPPPQGVHEQYF
TRBJ2-7 . TRBV27 . TGTGCCAGCAGCCCGACAGGCAGGGGCCACGAGCAGTACTTC CASSPTGRGHEQYF
TRBJ2-7 . TRBV7-8 TRBD2 TGTGCCAGCAGCTCCGTTAGCGGGAGGTCCTACGAGCAGTACTTC CASSSVSGRSYEQYF
TRBJ2-1 . TRBV7-9 . TGTGCCAGCAGCTCTGGGGGTGAGCAGTTCTTC CASSSGGEQFF
TRBJ1-2 once TRBV2 . TGTGCCAGCAGTGGGCGGACAGTTTTGGGGTATGGCTACACCTTC CASSGRTVLGYGYTF
TRBJ2-5 . TRBV7-9 . TGTGCCAGCAGCTTACTGACGGATGCTAGGACGGCGGAAGAGACCCAGTACTTC CASSLLTDARTAEETQYF
TRBJ1-5 . TRBV27 . TGTGCCAGCAGGGATACAGGGTGGAATCAGCCCCAGCATTTT CASRDTGWNQPQHF
TRBJ2-4 . TRBV29-1 . TGCAGCGTTGAAGACGGGAGCTCGACCAAAAACATTCAGTACTTC CSVEDGSSTKNIQYF
TRBJ2-1 . TRBV27 . TGTGCCAGCAGTTTGATGGGACCGTACAATGAGCAGTTCTTC CASSLMGPYNEQFF
TRBJ1-2 . TRBV9 TRBD1 TGTGCCAGCAGCGTAGTAGCGCAGGGGGTCTATGGCTACACCTTC CASSVVAQGVYGYTF
TRBJ2-7 . TRBV10-3 TRBD2 TGTGCCACAACTAGCGGGAGCTTCTACGAGCAGTACTTC CATTSGSFYEQYF
TRBJ2-2 . TRBV6-5 TRBD1 TGTGCCAGATACAGGGGGGGGGAGCTGTTTTTT CARYRGGELFF
TRBJ2-5 . TRBV18 TRBD1 TGTGCCAGCTCACCGGCGGACAGGGAAGAGACCCAGTACTTC CASSPADREETQYF
TRBJ2-1 . TRBV13 TRBD1 TGTGCCAGCAGCTCTCGGGACAGGGGGCTCGATGAGCAGTTCTTC CASSSRDRGLDEQFF
TRBJ2-5 . TRBV2 TRBD2 TGTGCCAGCGTGGGCGGGAGAGAGACCCAGTACTTC CASVGGRETQYF
TRBJ2-3 . TRBV6-4 TRBD2 TGTGCCAGCAGTCCCGGGACTAGCGCTCCAGATACGCAGTATTTT CASSPGTSAPDTQYF
TRBJ2-3 . TRBV5-1 . TGCGCCAGCGGGATCGGCACATACACAGATACGCAGTATTTT CASGIGTYTDTQYF
TRBJ2-5 . TRBV15 . TGTGCCACCAGCAGGAGGTCCGGGGGGCTTGAGACCCAGTACTTC CATSRRSGGLETQYF
TRBJ2-7 . TRBV30 . TGTGCCTGGAGTCCCTACTACGAGCAGTACTTC CAWSPYYEQYF
TRBJ2-3 once TRBV9 . TGTGCCAGCAGCGTTAGCGGCAGCACAGATACGCAGTATTTT CASSVSGSTDTQYF
TRBJ2-2 . TRBV15 . TGTGCCACCAGCAGAACCAACACCGGGGAGCTGTTTTTT CATSRTNTGELFF
TRBJ1-1 . TRBV29-1 . TGCAGCGTTGAAGATCGTCTGGGTACTAACACTGAAGCTTTCTTT CSVEDRLGTNTEAFF
TRBJ2-1 . TRBV13 . TGTGCCAGCAGCCGGCGGGGCCACAATGAGCAGTTCTTC CASSRRGHNEQFF